The present T cell receptor beta chain was sequenced within a study of beta chain features in type 1 diabetes (dated by TCRdb to 2016 to 2019). Turning to the overall study: Mean age, gender distribution, total cell number and subset yield did not differ between patients and healthy donors. Regulatory and stem cell-like memory subsets were isolated from only 8 patients and about eight healthy donors, whereas naive and central memory subsets came from all 30 or so donors. The study compared TCRB repertoires of sorted circulating CD4+ T cell subsets between recently diagnosed type 1 diabetes patients and matched healthy donors. A total of around 110,000,000 sorted cells were examined across all samples, and a strong correlation was observed between cell number per subset and RNA yield. General conclusions and limits of the study: Because cDNA rather than genomic DNA was sequenced, highly expressing activated cells could have been over-represented, although no difference in activation and CD3 levels was found between groups. Type 1 diabetes patients showed a moderate but significant shortening of TCRB CDR3 length in all four CD4+ subsets. Fewer insertions and more nucleotide deletions at VDJ recombination sites were observed in patients with type 1 diabetes, implying thymic rearrangement abnormalities. Naive, central memory and regulatory TCRB repertoires appeared to be more similar among patients than among healthy donors. HLA sub-analyses involved small numbers of individuals, so any influence of HLA type on TCRB rearrangement remained unresolved. PCR might favor shorter templates, but patient and control samples were amplified and corrected together, so any skew would affect both groups equally.

This clone was picked up a small number of times. The antigen this receptor binds is unknown. Base qualities are not recorded, but no much larger clone differs from it by a single base. Each donor gave one peripheral blood draw, averaging approximately 120 mL, which was collected into heparinised tubes. Using a panel that included CD45RO, CCR7, CD25, CD127, CD95 and CD27, naive, central memory, regulatory and stem cell-like memory CD4+ T cells were sorted on a BD FACSAria II. All sorted populations exceeded 95% purity. PBMCs were isolated right away by Lymphoprep density gradient centrifugation and were stained directly, without culture. So that batch effects would be minimized, each experiment stained and sorted samples in pairs, pairing one healthy donor with one patient. Including the terminal cysteine and phenylalanine, the CDR3 comprises 14 residues. Left in the record is the CDR3 DNA by itself, 42 bases read in frame from the first base. For CDR1 and CDR2, the germline V gene lists MDHEN and SYDVKM. V is cut by 7 bases and J by 2 bases, and the space between the germline ends is 14 bases.

The entire isolated RNA was reverse transcribed using the High Capacity cDNA Reverse Transcription Kit, and thus expressed TCRB transcripts were sequenced. Deep immunoSEQ sequencing was performed on naive, central memory and regulatory T cell samples, with an average of around 3.4 million total reads per sample. Sorted cells were lysed in RLT buffer, and RNA was extracted using DNase-treated RNeasy Micro or Mini kits according to cell number. Each cell subset was processed on its own to prevent cross-contamination, while patient and healthy donor samples were processed together. The immunoSEQ multiplex PCR was used to amplify TCRB sequences from cDNA, generating 87-bp fragments that spanned the CDR3 region. Amplicons were sequenced on the Illumina HiSeq platform. As for the original processing: Synthetic template baselines were used to correct PCR bias computationally, reads within Hamming distance 2 were collapsed together, and singletons that could not be merged were discarded. Reads were aligned against IMGT so that V, D and J genes, CDR3 length and insertions or deletions at six rearrangement sites could be assigned. Within each subset, clonotype counts were normalized to sorted cell number, and only after that were true diversity and Gini coefficients computed with the tcR R package. The overlap coefficient, calculated on TCRB nucleotide sequences, was used to measure repertoire sharing. Out-of-frame TCRB sequences from naive cells were analyzed to stand in for the pre-selection repertoire. TCRdb holds this immuneACCESS table with in-frame rearrangements only. Some clones are missing; in checked studies, unresolved V genes explain under half, and the rest has no known cause. V and J calls and clone size are those listed in that table; D and trimming were worked out from the DNA. Here the sample has about 620,000 clones; about 16% occur a single time. The ten largest clones capture about 0.087% of the sample.

The clonotype was recovered from a man younger than 35 in good health. Recombination linked TRBV28 to TRBJ1-2; TRBD1 is perhaps the D gene, given 5 matching bases. The specimen sequenced was naive CD4+ T cells from blood. The cell subset or site label, read with the paper, signifies: true naive CD4+ T cells. The CDR3 region reads CASTLGARNYGYTF. The nucleotides are TGTGCCAGCACCCTCGGGGCCCGAAACTATGGCTACACCTTC.